This T cell receptor (beta chain) comes out of a study of shared clonotypes between healthy human individuals. At the level of the study: The study drew on a couple of women and a few men aged 18 to 49 as donors. Per donor, three plates held CD4 naive cells, three held CD4 memory, two held CD8 naive and one held CD8 memory. Overall study findings and caveats: Generally, naive subsets came out with larger estimated richness than memory subsets.

The CDR3 is made up of 15 amino acids. J gave up 4 bases and V 7 bases, and 8 bases lay outside the gene matches. CDR1 is MNHNS, CDR2 SASEGT, per germline. Concerning this clone itself: Its antigen is not known.

The naive CD8 subset, CD45RO-negative cells positively selected for CCR7, excluded terminally differentiated effector memory CD45RA+ cells. The protocol was immunoSEQ multiplex PCR, while the TCRdb copy is restricted to in-frame clones and leaves out a portion. The data hold some 2.1 million clones, with approximately 92% observed a single time. The sample was naive CD8+ T cells from PBMCs. The source of this sequence is a man aged 18 to 30 in good health. Some clones in this sample may be carry-over from other donors' samples. The chain combines TRBV6-1 with TRBJ2-1; TRBD2 agrees at 9 bases. CDR3: CASTHRGLAYNEQFF. As DNA, the CDR3 is TGTGCCAGCACCCACCGAGGACTAGCGTACAATGAGCAGTTCTTC.